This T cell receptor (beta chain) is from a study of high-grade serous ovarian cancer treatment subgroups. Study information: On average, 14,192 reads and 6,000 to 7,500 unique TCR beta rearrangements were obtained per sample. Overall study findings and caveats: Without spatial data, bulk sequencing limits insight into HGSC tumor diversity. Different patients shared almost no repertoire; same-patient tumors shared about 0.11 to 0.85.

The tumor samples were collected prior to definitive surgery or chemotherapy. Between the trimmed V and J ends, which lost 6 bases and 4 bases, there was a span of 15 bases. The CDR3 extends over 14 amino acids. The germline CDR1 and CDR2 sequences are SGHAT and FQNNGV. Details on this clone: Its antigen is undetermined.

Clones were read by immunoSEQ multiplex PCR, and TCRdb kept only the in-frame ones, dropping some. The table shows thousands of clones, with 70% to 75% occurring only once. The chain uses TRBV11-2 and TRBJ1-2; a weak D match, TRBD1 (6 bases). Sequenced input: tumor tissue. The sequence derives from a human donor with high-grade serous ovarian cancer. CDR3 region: CASRPAQGSYGYTF. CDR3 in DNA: TGTGCCAGCAGACCCGCCCAGGGGAGCTATGGCTACACCTTC.